The present T cell receptor beta chain was sequenced within a study of T cells in Graves' hyperthyroidism and ophthalmopathy. On the study more broadly: Peripheral blood was acquired at first diagnosis, ahead of any therapy whatsoever.

Exclusions: uncontrolled infection, other autoimmune disease, pregnancy, lactation. Clinical symptoms, serum thyroxine and TRAb, thyroid ultrasound and orbital computed tomography together formed the diagnostic basis. General study findings and limits: Within blood appeared most thyroid clonotypes that had expanded above 0.001.

Using RNA transcripts as the source, TCR beta CDR3 regions were amplified. First-round RT-PCR of the TCR CDR3 relied on the HTBI primer set. Each CDR3 protein is one row after TCRdb ran MiXCR on the multiplex PCR reads. The sample carries around 520,000 distinct CDR3 sequences, approximately 15% recorded once. Comments on this clonotype: The antigen is unknown.

With V trimmed by 8 bases and J by 7 bases, 4 bases remained unmatched. The CDR3 spans 13 residues. Germline-derived CDR1 and CDR2 are MNHEY and SVGEGT. The sample was blood. The TCR comes from a woman aged 18 to 35 with Graves' hyperthyroidism. The chain has TRBV6-2 or TRBV6-3 and TRBJ1-4; 10 nucleotides match TRBD1. The CDR3 protein is CASAGTGAEKLFF. The CDR3 DNA reads as TGTGCCAGCGCCGGGACAGGGGCTGAAAAACTGTTTTTT.